The rows below give T cell receptor beta chains drawn from one sample of a study of cytomegalovirus exposure and HLA in healthy donors. Generated by immunoSEQ multiplex PCR, the TCRdb table keeps only in-frame clones and is missing some. The sample has approximately 190,000 clones; the top ten hold 6.5%. Specimen: PBMCs. The receptors here all came from a man aged 30-40 years in good health and CMV-seronegative. Each CDR3 is given with its conserved first and last residue. D genes are given only for firm matches.

>TRBD1|TRBJ1-1|TRBV2
TGTGCCAGCAGGGGGACAGGTGATGTGAACACTGAAGCTTTCTTT
CASRGTGDVNTEAFF
>TRBD1|TRBJ2-7|TRBV7-9
TGTGCCAGCAGCTTAGGGGACAGAAGCTCCTACGAGCAGTACTTC
CASSLGDRSSYEQYF
>-|TRBJ2-7|TRBV11-3
TGTGCCAGCAGCTTAGACGTTGGAGTGGGCGAGCAGTACTTC
CASSLDVGVGEQYF
>-|TRBJ1-2|TRBV6-5
TGTGCCAGCAGTCTAAGAGACGTGGGCGATGGCTACACCTTC
CASSLRDVGDGYTF
>-|TRBJ2-7|TRBV7-2
TGTGCCAGCAGCTTAAACAGCTACGAGCAGTACTTC
CASSLNSYEQYF
>TRBD2|TRBJ2-1|TRBV27
TGTGCCAGCAGTTTGAAGGGACTAGCGGGGGTAACGGTAAACTATGAGCAGTTCTTC
CASSLKGLAGVTVNYEQFF
>-|TRBJ1-1|TRBV6-5
TGTGCCAGCAGGACCCACGGGGGGAACACTGAAGCTTTCTTT
CASRTHGGNTEAFF
>-|TRBJ1-2|TRBV10-2
TGCGCCAGCAGTCAGGGAAGGGTCTGGGGCTACACCTTC
CASSQGRVWGYTF
>-|TRBJ2-3|TRBV5-4
TGTGCCAGCAGCTCCCCTAGCACAGATACGCAGTATTTT
CASSSPSTDTQYF
>-|TRBJ1-1|TRBV19
TGTGCCAGTCTTTGGACCGGGGGGACTGAAGCTTTCTTT
CASLWTGGTEAFF
>TRBD1|TRBJ2-5|TRBV11-3
TGTGCCAGCAGCCACCGGGACAGAGAAGAGACCCAGTACTTC
CASSHRDREETQYF
>TRBD1|TRBJ1-5|TRBV30
TGTGCCTCGACAGGGGATCATCAGCCCCAGCATTTT
CASTGDHQPQHF
>TRBD1|TRBJ1-4|TRBV5-1
TGCGCCAGCAGCTTGACTGGACAGGTTGCGGATGAAAAACTGTTTTTT
CASSLTGQVADEKLFF
>-|TRBJ2-6|TRBV19
TGTGCCAGTAGTAGCGCCCTAGGAACTGGGGCCAACGTCCTGACTTTC
CASSSALGTGANVLTF
>TRBD1|TRBJ1-5|TRBV7-2
TGTGCCAGCAGCTTCGGGGGACAGGGGAGGAAGCCCCAGCATTTT
CASSFGGQGRKPQHF
>TRBD2|TRBJ2-3|TRBV4-1
TGCGCCAGCAGCCAAGGGGCCCTAGCGGCAGATACGCAGTATTTT
CASSQGALAADTQYF
>-|TRBJ1-1|TRBV4-3
TGCGCCAGCAGCCAAGAATATTCGTCAGGAATGTTGACTTTCTTT
CASSQEYSSGMLTFF
>-|TRBJ1-4|TRBV6-1
TGTGCCAGCAAGAGGGTGTTAAATGAAAAACTGTTTTTT
CASKRVLNEKLFF
>TRBD1|TRBJ1-1|TRBV6-5
TGTGCCAGCAGCCCCGGGACAGGGTATACTGAAGCTTTCTTT
CASSPGTGYTEAFF
>-|TRBJ1-3|TRBV4-3
TGCGCCAGCAGCCTGACAGCAGAAACTGGAAACACCATATATTTT
CASSLTAETGNTIYF
>-|TRBJ1-2|TRBV9
TGTGCCAGCAGCGTAGTAAGGGGGGGCTACACCTTC
CASSVVRGGYTF
>-|TRBJ1-2|TRBV7-2
TGTGCCAGCAGCTTAAATCAGGATTCCTATGGCTACACCTTC
CASSLNQDSYGYTF
>TRBD1|TRBJ2-7|TRBV19
TGTGCCTCATCGGGGACAGGGGGATACGAGCAGTACTTC
CASSGTGGYEQYF
>-|TRBJ2-1|TRBV21-1
TGTGCCAGCAGCAAAGTGGGACAGGGAAGGTGGCGGGAGAGACGGGAGCAGTTCTTC
CASSKVGQGRWRERREQFF
>TRBD1|TRBJ2-7|TRBV5-4
TGTGCCAGCAGCACCCAGGGGGACTCCTACGAGCAGTACTTC
CASSTQGDSYEQYF
>TRBD2|TRBJ2-7|TRBV5-1
TGCGCCAGCAGCCTTAATAGCGGGAGGGCCTACGAGCAGTACTTC
CASSLNSGRAYEQYF
>TRBD1|TRBJ1-2|TRBV5-1
TGCGCCAGCAGCTTCGGGACAGGGAGTAACTATGGCTACACCTTC
CASSFGTGSNYGYTF
>TRBD1|TRBJ1-1|TRBV6-6
TGTGCCAGCAGCCCCGGGACAGAGGCTTTCTTT
CASSPGTEAFF
>TRBD2|TRBJ2-3|TRBV7-3
TGTGCCAGCAGCTCTTCGACTAGCGGGGCGTTCACAGATACGCAGTATTTT
CASSSSTSGAFTDTQYF
>TRBD1|TRBJ2-2|TRBV7-2
TGTGCCAGCAGGACGACAGGGTCCACCGGGGAGCTGTTTTTT
CASRTTGSTGELFF
>-|TRBJ2-1|TRBV6-6
TGTGTCAGCACTCTGCAGGAAGTCGATGAGCAGTTCTTC
CVSTLQEVDEQFF
>-|TRBJ1-2|TRBV29-1
TGCAGCGGGTCAGAGGGAGGAGGGGCTGGCTACACCTTC
CSGSEGGGAGYTF
>-|TRBJ1-2|TRBV19
TGTGCCAGTAGTGGGGGAGGGCTCTATGGCTACACCTTC
CASSGGGLYGYTF
>-|TRBJ2-1|TRBV12-5
TGTGCTAGTGGTTTAGGCAGGATTTTGAATGAGCAGTTCTTC
CASGLGRILNEQFF
>-|TRBJ2-7|TRBV7-3
TGTGCCAGCAGCTTAAGTCCGGCAGGTGACTACGAGCAGTACTTC
CASSLSPAGDYEQYF
>-|TRBJ2-3|TRBV11-2
TGTGCCAGCAGCGAGTTGGGGGGTACAGATACGCAGTATTTT
CASSELGGTDTQYF
>TRBD2|TRBJ2-5|TRBV5-1
TGCGCCAGCAGCTGGAGCGGGGGGCACCAAGAGACCCAGTACTTC
CASSWSGGHQETQYF
>TRBD1|TRBJ2-7|TRBV5-1
TGCGCCAGCAGCCCCCGGGACAGGGTCCACGAGCAGTACTTC
CASSPRDRVHEQYF
>TRBD1|TRBJ1-1|TRBV5-1
TGCGCCAGCAGCACGGACAGGAAGAACACTGAAGCTTTCTTT
CASSTDRKNTEAFF
>-|TRBJ1-1|TRBV29-1
TGCAGCGTTGAAGTGACAGGTAACACTGAAGCTTTCTTT
CSVEVTGNTEAFF
>-|TRBJ1-6|TRBV27
TGTGCCAGCAGTGCCTCGACAGGCGCCGCGGGTCCCCTCCACTTT
CASSASTGAAGPLHF
>-|TRBJ2-2|TRBV27
TGTGCCAGCAGTTTTATTGGGCATTACACCGGGGAGCTGTTTTTT
CASSFIGHYTGELFF
>TRBD1|TRBJ1-1|TRBV18
TGTGCCAGCTCAGCAACGCCGGGACAGGGGAGGAACACTGAAGCTTTCTTT
CASSATPGQGRNTEAFF
>-|TRBJ1-6|TRBV28
TGTGCCAGCAGTCCCCGCGGCAGGGGAAATAATTCACCCCTCCACTTT
CASSPRGRGNNSPLHF
>TRBD2|TRBJ2-1|TRBV7-8
TGTGCCAGCAGAACTAGCGGGGACAGCTCCTACAATGAGCAGTTCTTC
CASRTSGDSSYNEQFF
>-|TRBJ2-7|TRBV19
TGTGCCAGTAGTATAGGGTCGGGAAGGGACACCTACGAGCAGTACTTC
CASSIGSGRDTYEQYF
>TRBD1|TRBJ1-2|TRBV28
TGTGCCAGCAGTTCGACAGGGACTAACTATGGCTACACCTTC
CASSSTGTNYGYTF
>-|TRBJ1-1|TRBV4-1
TGCGCCAGCAGCCCCCCGGTGTGGCAGGGTAACACTGAAGCTTTCTTT
CASSPPVWQGNTEAFF
>-|TRBJ1-2|TRBV30
TGTGCCTTACGGACGGAGGATTCATTCTATGGCTACACCTTC
CALRTEDSFYGYTF
>-|TRBJ2-1|TRBV14
TGTGCCAGCAGCCAAGCGGGGTATGGCCGGCGGAGCTCCTACAATGAGCAGTTCTTC
CASSQAGYGRRSSYNEQFF
>TRBD2|TRBJ2-4|TRBV28
TGTGCCAGCAGCTTAGACGTAGCGGGAGCTGGAAAAAACATTCAGTACTTC
CASSLDVAGAGKNIQYF
>TRBD1|TRBJ1-1|TRBV19
TGTGCCAGTAGTACTCGACGACAGGGGACGAACACTGAAGCTTTCTTT
CASSTRRQGTNTEAFF
>TRBD2|TRBJ2-3|TRBV28
TGTGCCAGCAGCTGGACTAGCGGGTCAACAGATACGCAGTATTTT
CASSWTSGSTDTQYF
>-|TRBJ1-2|TRBV7-9
TGTGCCAGCAGTTCTTACCCCGGGAGGCCTTATGGCTACACCTTC
CASSSYPGRPYGYTF
>TRBD2|TRBJ2-1|TRBV19
TGTGCCAGTTCAGCGGGAATCTCCTACAATGAGCAGTTCTTC
CASSAGISYNEQFF
>-|TRBJ2-7|TRBV19
TGTGCCAGTAGTGTAGGACAATCGGGGGAGTACGAGCAGTACTTC
CASSVGQSGEYEQYF